The source of this TCR beta chain is a study of blood T cell repertoires in COVID-19. Background on the study: Some COVID-19 samples were acute and others convalescent; all came from the United States, Italy and Spain.

Measured with immunoSEQ multiplex PCR; TCRdb has only the in-frame clones, and not every one. The sample has 110,000 to 150,000 clones; around 81% are singletons. The length of the CDR3 is 15 residues. CDR1 and CDR2 (germline): SGHRS, YFSETQ. Trimming shortened V by 3 bases and J by 2 bases, and 14 bases separated the two germline ends. The V gene is TRBV5-1, the J gene TRBJ1-1; D possibly corresponds to TRBD1 (5 bases). The TCR comes from a human donor in a cohort sampled during active COVID-19. The sample taken for sequencing was peripheral blood. CDR3 DNA sequence: TGCGCCAGCAGCTCTAGGACACTAACCAACACTGAAGCTTTCTTT. It specifies CASSSRTLTNTEAFF.